This TCR beta chain was documented in a study of siplizumab effects on memory and regulatory T cells. General study results and limits: The study found naive T cells seemingly more diverse than memory cells and seemingly major alloresponse contributors.

Trimming left V 0 bases short and J 1 base short, with 4 bases between. There are 14 residues in the CDR3. Germline CDR1 MNHEY, CDR2 SVGAGI. Method: immunoSEQ multiplex PCR; TCRdb's copy keeps in-frame clones and lacks some. The sample lists about 50,000 clones; over 90% were seen once. This clone ranks as medium-sized. Its antigen is unknown. The sequence derives from a human donor in good health. Sample: CD8+ T cells sorted from blood. The chain is built from TRBV6-5 and TRBJ1-5, with unresolved D. CDR3 loop: CASSYSLSNQPQHF. In DNA form, the CDR3 reads TGTGCCAGCAGTTACTCGCTAAGCAATCAGCCCCAGCATTTT.